This T cell receptor beta chain is drawn from a study of CD8 T cells in Susac syndrome. Broader study findings: The study recognized that the number of individuals in its TCR sequencing and HLA analysis was relatively small. In Susac patients, clonal expansion was not detected in CD4+ cells.

To note about this clonotype: The antigen remains unidentified.

RNA amounts of roughly 0.5 to 1 ug underwent reverse transcription with random hexamers. TCRdb passed the immunoSEQ multiplex PCR reads through MiXCR, listing each CDR3 protein once. This table holds more than 150,000 distinct CDR3 sequences, approximately 95% found once. What was sequenced was CD4+ T cells from PBMCs. The clonotype originates from a human donor with Susac syndrome.

The CDR3 region has the DNA TGCAGCGGGGCGACAGGGGGCTACGAGCAGTACTTC. Translation gives CSGATGGYEQYF. The chain recombines TRBV29-1 with TRBJ2-7, with 9 nucleotides matching TRBD1. After removal of 7 bases from V and 3 bases from J, the junction contained 4 bases not matched to a gene. The CDR3 length is 12 residues. Germline assignment: CDR1 SQVTM and CDR2 ANQGSEA.